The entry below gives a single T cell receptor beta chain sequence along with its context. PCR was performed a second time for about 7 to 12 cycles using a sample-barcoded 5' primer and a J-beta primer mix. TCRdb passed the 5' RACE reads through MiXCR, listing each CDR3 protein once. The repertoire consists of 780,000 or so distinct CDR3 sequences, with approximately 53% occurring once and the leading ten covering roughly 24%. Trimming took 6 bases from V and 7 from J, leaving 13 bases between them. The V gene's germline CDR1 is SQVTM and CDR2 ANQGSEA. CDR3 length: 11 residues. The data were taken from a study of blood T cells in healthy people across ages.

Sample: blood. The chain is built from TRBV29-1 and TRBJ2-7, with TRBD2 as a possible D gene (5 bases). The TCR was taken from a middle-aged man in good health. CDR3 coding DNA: TGCAGCGTGGGAGTTACCAATGAGCAGTACTTC. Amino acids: CSVGVTNEQYF.